This entry describes one T cell receptor beta chain. Its matching antigen is unknown. The sample belongs to a study of TIL therapy for anti-PD-1-resistant metastatic lung cancer. On the study more broadly: Most patients had lung adenocarcinoma; a handful of tumors were EGFR-mutant, two ALK-rearranged; half smoked currently or formerly.

Time point described: pre-treatment sample, taken before nivolumab and TIL therapy. The tumor samples were excised metastases, mostly pleural nodules or supraclavicular lymph nodes. Patients then received nivolumab; progressors got lymphodepletion, TIL and IL-2. Stage 4 NSCLC adults joined between 2017 and 2020. Points from the study as a whole: Many TIL product clones were absent from baseline tumor, suggesting clonal contraction.

The libraries were made with immunoSEQ v3. Using immunoSEQ multiplex PCR, the repertoire was profiled, and TCRdb retains in-frame clones only, with some absent. The table lists more than 90,000 clones, just over 65% of them singletons. Germline V lookup: CDR1 KGHSY, CDR2 FQNENV. The CDR3 covers 15 residues. J was trimmed by 2 bases and V by 0 bases; bases with no gene match: 4. Sample: tumor tissue, taken at baseline. This sequence joins TRBV16 and TRBJ2-7; 7 positions agree with TRBD1. This clonotype was sampled from a person aged 25 to 79 with non-small cell lung cancer. The CDR3 reads CASSQSPGGAYEQYF. The CDR3 DNA reads TGTGCCAGCAGCCAATCTCCAGGGGGTGCCTACGAGCAGTACTTC.